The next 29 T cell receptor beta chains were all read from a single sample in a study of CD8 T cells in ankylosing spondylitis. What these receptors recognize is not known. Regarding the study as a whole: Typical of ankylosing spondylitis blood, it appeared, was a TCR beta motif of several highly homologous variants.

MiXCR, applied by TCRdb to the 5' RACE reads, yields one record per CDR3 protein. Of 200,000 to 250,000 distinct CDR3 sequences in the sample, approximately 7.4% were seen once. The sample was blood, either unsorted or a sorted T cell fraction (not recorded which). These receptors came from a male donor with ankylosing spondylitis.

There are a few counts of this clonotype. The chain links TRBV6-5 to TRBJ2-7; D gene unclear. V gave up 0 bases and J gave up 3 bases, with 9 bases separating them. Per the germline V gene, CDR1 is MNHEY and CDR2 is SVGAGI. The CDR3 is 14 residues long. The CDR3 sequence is CASSYSRQSYEQYF. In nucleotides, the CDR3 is TGTGCCAGCAGTTACTCTCGGCAGAGCTACGAGCAGTACTTC.

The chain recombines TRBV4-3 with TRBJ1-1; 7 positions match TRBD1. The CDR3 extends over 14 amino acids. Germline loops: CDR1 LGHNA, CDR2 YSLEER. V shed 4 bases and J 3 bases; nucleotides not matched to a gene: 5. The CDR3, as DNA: TGCGCCAGCAGCCGTTCCCAGGGGGACACTGAAGCTTTCTTT. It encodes CASSRSQGDTEAFF.

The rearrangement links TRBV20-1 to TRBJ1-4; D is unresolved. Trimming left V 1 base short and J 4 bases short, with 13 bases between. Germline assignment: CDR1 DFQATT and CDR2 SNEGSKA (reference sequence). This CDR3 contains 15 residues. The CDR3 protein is CSARGLRQINEKLFF. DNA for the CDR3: TGCAGTGCTAGAGGGTTAAGACAAATTAATGAAAAACTGTTTTTT.

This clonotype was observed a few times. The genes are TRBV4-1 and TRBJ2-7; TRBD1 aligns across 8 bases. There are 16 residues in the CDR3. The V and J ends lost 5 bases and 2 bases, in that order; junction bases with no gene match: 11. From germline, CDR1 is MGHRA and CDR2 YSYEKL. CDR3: CASSFRTGGSTYEQYF. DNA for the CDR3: TGCGCCAGCAGCTTCCGCACAGGGGGTTCCACCTACGAGCAGTACTTC.

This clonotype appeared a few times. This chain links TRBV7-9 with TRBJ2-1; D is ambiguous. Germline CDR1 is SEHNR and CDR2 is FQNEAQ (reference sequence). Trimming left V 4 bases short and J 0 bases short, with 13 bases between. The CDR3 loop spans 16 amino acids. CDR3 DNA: TGTGCCAGCAGCTCCCGGTCGCCCCCCTCCTACAATGAGCAGTTCTTC. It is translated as CASSSRSPPSYNEQFF.

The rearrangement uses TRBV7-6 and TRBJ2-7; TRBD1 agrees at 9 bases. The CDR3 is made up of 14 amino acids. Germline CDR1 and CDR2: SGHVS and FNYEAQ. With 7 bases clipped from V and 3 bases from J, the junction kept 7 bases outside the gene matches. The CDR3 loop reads CASIPGQGFYEQYF. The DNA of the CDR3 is TGTGCCAGCATCCCGGGACAGGGATTCTACGAGCAGTACTTC. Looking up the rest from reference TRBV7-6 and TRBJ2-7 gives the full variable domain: GAGVSQSPRYKVTKRGQDVALRCDPISGHVSLYWYRQALGQGPEFLTYFNYEAQQDKSGLPNDRFSAERPEGSISTLTIQRTEQRDSAMYRCASIPGQGFYEQYFGPGTRLTVT.

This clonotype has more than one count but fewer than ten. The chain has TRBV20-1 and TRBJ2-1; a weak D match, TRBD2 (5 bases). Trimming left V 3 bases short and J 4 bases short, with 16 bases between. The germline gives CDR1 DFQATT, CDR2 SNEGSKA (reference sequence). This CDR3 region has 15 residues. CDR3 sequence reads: CSASPPSNTYNEQFF. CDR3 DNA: TGCAGTGCTAGTCCCCCTAGCAATACTTACAATGAGCAGTTCTTC.

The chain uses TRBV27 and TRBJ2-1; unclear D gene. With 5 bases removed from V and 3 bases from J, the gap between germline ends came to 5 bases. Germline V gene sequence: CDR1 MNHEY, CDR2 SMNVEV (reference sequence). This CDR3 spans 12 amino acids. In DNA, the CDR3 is TGTGCCAGCAGTGGGGACTACAATGAGCAGTTCTTC. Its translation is CASSGDYNEQFF.

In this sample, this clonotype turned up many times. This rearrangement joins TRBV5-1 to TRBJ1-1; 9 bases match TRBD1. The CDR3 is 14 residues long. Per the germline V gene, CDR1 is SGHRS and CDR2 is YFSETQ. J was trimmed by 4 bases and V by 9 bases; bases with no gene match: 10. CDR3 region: CATGTGQGPTEAFF. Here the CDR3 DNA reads TGCGCCACCGGGACAGGGCAAGGGCCCACTGAAGCTTTCTTT. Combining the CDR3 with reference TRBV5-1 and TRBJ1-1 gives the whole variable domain KAGVTQTPRYLIKTRGQQVTLSCSPISGHRSVSWYQQTPGQGLQFLFEYFSETQRNKGNFPGRFSGRQFSNSRSEMNVSTLELGDSALYLCATGTGQGPTEAFFGQGTRLTVV.

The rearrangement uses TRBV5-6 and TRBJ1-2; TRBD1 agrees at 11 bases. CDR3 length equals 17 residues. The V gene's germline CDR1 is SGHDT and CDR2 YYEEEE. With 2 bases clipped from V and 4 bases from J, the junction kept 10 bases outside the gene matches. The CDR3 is CASSFASDRGRLYGYTF. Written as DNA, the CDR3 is TGTGCCAGCAGCTTTGCATCGGACAGGGGGCGCCTCTATGGCTACACCTTC.

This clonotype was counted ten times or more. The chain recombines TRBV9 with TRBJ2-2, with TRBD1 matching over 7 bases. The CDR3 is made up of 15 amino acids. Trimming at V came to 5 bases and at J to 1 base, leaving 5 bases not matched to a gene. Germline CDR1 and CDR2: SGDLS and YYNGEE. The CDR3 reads CASRQGMGNTGELFF. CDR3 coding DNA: TGTGCCAGCAGACAGGGGATGGGGAACACCGGGGAGCTGTTTTTT.

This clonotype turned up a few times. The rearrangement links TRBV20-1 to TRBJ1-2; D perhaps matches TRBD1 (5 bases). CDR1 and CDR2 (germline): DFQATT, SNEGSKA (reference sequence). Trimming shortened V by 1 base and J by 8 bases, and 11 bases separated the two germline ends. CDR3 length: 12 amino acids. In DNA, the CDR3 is TGCAGTGCTAGAGGGTCAGGGAGCGGCTACACCTTC. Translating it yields CSARGSGSGYTF.

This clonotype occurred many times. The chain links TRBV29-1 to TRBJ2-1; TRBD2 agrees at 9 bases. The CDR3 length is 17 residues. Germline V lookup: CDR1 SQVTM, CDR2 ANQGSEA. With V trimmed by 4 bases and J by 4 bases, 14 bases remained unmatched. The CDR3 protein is CSVGGSGSGYGYNEQFF. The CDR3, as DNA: TGCAGCGTTGGGGGTAGCGGGAGTGGTTATGGTTACAATGAGCAGTTCTTC.

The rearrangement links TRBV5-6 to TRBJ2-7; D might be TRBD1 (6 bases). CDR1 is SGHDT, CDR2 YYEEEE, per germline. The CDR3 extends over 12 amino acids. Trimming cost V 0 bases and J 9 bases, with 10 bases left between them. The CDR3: CASSLGGRGQYF. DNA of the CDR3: TGTGCCAGCAGCTTGGGAGGCAGGGGGCAGTACTTC.

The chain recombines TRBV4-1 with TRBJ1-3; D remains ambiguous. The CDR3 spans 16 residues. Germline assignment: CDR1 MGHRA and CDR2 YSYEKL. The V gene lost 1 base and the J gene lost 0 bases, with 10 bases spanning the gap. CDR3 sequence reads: CASSQVLPGSGNTIYF. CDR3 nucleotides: TGCGCCAGCAGCCAAGTTCTTCCTGGCTCTGGAAACACCATATATTTT.

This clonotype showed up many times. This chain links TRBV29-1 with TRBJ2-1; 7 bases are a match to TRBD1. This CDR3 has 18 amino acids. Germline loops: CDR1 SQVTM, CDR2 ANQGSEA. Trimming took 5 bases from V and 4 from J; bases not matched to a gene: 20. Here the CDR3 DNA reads TGCAGCGTTCCAGAGGGGCCTGACAGGGTAAATGTTTACAATGAGCAGTTCTTC. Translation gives CSVPEGPDRVNVYNEQFF.

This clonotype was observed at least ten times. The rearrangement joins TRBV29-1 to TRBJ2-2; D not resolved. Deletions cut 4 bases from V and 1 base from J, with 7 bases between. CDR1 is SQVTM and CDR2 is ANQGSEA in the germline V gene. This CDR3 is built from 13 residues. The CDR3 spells CSVGKRNTGELFF. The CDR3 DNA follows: TGCAGCGTTGGCAAGAGGAACACCGGGGAGCTGTTTTTT.

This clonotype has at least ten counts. In nucleotides, the CDR3 is TGTGCCAGCAGCTTGTCAGGGGAGGGTGTTGGAGATACGCAGTATTTT. Translation: CASSLSGEGVGDTQYF. V usage is TRBV11-3 and J usage is TRBJ2-3, with D possibly matching TRBD2 (7 bases). Trimming took off 3 bases at V and 5 bases at J, with 18 bases between the two ends. The CDR3 loop spans 16 amino acids. CDR1 is SGHNT, CDR2 YENEEA, per germline. Full variable domain (missing parts from reference TRBV11-3 and TRBJ2-3): EAGVVQSPRYKIIEKKQPVAFWCNPISGHNTLYWYLQNLGQGPELLIRYENEEAVDDSQLPKDRFSAERLKGVDSTLKIQPAELGDSAVYLCASSLSGEGVGDTQYFGPGTRLTVL.

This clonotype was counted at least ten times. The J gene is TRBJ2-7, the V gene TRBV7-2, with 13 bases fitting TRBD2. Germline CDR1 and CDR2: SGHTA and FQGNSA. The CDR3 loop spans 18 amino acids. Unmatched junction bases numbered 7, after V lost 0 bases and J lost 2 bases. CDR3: CASSLALGTSGEAYEQYF. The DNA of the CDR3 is TGTGCCAGCAGCTTAGCGCTGGGGACTAGCGGGGAAGCCTACGAGCAGTACTTC.

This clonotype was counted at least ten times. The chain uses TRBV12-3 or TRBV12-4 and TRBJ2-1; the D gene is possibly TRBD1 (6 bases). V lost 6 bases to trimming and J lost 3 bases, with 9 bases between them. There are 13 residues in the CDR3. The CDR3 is CASSNRDYNEQFF. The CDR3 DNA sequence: TGTGCCAGCAGCAACAGGGACTACAATGAGCAGTTCTTC.

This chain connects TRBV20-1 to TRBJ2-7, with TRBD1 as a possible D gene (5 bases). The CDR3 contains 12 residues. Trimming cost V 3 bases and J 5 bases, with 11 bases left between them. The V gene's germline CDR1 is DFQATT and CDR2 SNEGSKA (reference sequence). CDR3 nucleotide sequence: TGCAGTGCTAGGGGCAGGGTAAACGAGCAGTACTTC. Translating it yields CSARGRVNEQYF.

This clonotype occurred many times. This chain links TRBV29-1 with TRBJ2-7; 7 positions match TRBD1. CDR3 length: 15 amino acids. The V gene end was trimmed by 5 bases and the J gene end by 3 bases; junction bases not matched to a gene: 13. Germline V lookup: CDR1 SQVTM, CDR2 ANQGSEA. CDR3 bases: TGCAGCGTTTCCCAGGGGGATAGGGGCTTCTACGAGCAGTACTTC. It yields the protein CSVSQGDRGFYEQYF.

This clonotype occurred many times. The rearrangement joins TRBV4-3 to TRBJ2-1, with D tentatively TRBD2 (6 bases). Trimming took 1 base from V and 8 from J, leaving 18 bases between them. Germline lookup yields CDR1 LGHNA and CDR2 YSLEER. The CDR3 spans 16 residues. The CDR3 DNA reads TGCGCCAGCAGCCAAGCCCCAGCGGGCCTAGACGATGAGCAGTTCTTC. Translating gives CASSQAPAGLDDEQFF.

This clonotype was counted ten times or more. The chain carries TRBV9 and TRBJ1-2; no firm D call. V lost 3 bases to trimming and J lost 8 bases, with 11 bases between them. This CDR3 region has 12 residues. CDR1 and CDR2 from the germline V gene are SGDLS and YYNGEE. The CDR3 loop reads CASSGGGGGYTF. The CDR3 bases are TGTGCCAGCAGCGGAGGAGGCGGGGGCTACACCTTC. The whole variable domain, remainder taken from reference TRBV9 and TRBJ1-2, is DSGVTQTPKHLITATGQRVTLRCSPRSGDLSVYWYQQSLDQGLQFLIQYYNGEERAKGNILERFSAQQFPDLHSELNLSSLELGDSALYFCASSGGGGGYTFGSGTRLTVV.

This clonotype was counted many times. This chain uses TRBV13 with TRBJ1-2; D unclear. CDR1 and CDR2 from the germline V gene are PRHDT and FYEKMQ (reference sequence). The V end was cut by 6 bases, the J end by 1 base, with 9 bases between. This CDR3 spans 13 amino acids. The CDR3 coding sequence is TGTGCCAGCAGTGACGAGAATAACTATGGCTACACCTTC. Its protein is CASSDENNYGYTF.

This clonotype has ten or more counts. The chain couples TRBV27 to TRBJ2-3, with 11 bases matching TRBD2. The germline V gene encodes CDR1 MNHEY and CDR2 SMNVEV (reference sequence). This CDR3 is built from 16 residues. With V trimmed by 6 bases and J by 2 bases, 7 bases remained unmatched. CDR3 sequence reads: CASRTGTSGYTDTQYF. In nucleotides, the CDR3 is TGTGCCAGCAGAACCGGGACTAGCGGATACACAGATACGCAGTATTTT.

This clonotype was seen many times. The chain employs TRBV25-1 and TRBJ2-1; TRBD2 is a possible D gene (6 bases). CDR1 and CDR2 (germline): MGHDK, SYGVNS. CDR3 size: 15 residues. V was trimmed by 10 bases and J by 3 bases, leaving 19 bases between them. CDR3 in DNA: TGTGCCACCGATGGCCGGGACTTTAACTACAATGAGCAGTTCTTC. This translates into CATDGRDFNYNEQFF.

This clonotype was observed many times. CDR3 sequence: CASSSDGNQPQHF. CDR3 nucleotide sequence: TGTGCCAGCAGTTCGGACGGGAATCAGCCCCAGCATTTT. The rearrangement joins TRBV28 to TRBJ1-5; D not resolved. This CDR3 is 13 amino acids long. Germline values: CDR1 MDHEN, CDR2 SYDVKM. V was clipped by 4 bases and J by 4 bases, with 8 bases between them.

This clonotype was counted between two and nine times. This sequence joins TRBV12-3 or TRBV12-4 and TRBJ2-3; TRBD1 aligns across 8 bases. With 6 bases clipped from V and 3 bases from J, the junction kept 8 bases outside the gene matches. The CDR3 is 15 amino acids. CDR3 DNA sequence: TGTGCCAGCAGACAGACAGGGGAACGGACAGATACGCAGTATTTT. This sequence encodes CASRQTGERTDTQYF.